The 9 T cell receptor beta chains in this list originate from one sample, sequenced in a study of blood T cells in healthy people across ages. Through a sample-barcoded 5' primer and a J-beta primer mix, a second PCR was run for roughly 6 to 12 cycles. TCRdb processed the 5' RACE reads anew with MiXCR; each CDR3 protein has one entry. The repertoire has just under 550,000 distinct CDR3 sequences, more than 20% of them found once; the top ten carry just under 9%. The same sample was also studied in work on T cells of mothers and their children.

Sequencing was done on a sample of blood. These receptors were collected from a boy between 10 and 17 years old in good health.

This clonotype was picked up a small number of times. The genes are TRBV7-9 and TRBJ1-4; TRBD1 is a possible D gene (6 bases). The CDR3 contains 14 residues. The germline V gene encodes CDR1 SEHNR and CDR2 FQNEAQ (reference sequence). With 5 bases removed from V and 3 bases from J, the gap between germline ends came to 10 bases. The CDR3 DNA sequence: TGTGCCAGCAGCCCGGACAGCTCTAATGAAAAACTGTTTTTT. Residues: CASSPDSSNEKLFF.

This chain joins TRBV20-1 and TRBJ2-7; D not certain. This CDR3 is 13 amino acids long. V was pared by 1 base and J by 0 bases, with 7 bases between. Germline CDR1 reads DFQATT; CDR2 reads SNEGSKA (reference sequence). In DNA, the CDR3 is TGCAGTGCTAGAGCCCCGATCTCCTACGAGCAGTACTTC. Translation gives CSARAPISYEQYF.

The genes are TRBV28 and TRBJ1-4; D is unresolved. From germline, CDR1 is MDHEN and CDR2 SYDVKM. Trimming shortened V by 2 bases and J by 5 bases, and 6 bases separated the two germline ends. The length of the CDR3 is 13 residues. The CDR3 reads CASSLEQNEKLFF. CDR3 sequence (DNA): TGTGCCAGCAGTTTAGAGCAGAATGAAAAACTGTTTTTT.

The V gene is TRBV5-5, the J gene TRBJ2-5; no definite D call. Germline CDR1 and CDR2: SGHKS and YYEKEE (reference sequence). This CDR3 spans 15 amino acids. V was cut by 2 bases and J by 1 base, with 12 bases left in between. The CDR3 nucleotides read TGTGCCAGCAGCTTAGACCCGCAGCTCCAAGAGACCCAGTACTTC. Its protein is CASSLDPQLQETQYF.

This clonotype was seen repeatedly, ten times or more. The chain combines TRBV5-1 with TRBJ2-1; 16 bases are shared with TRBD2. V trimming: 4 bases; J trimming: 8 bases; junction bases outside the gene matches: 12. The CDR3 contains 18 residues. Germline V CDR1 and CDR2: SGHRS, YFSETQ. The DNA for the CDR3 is TGCGCCAGCAGCGTAACCGGGACTAGCGGGAGGGCCTTAGATGAGCAGTTCTTC. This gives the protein CASSVTGTSGRALDEQFF.

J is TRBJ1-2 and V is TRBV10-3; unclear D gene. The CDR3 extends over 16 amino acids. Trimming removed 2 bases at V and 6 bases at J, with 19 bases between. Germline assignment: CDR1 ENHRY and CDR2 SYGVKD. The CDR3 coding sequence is TGTGCCATCAGTGAGGCGAGTTTTGGGGTAAACCATGGCTACACCTTC. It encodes CAISEASFGVNHGYTF.

The CDR3 loop reads CSARERGEWETQYF. CDR3 nucleotides: TGCAGTGCTAGAGAACGGGGTGAATGGGAGACCCAGTACTTC. The rearrangement uses TRBV20-1 and TRBJ2-5; possible D gene TRBD2, 5 bases. The germline V and J ends were trimmed by 0 bases and 5 bases, with 13 bases remaining between them. Germline loops: CDR1 DFQATT, CDR2 SNEGSKA (reference sequence). This CDR3 region has 14 residues.

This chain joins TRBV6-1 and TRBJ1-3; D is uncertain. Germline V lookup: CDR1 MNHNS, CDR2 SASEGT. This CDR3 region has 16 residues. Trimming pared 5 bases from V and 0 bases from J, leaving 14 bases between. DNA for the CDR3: TGTGCCAGCAGTCGCAAATATGCTAGCTCTGGAAACACCATATATTTT. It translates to CASSRKYASSGNTIYF.

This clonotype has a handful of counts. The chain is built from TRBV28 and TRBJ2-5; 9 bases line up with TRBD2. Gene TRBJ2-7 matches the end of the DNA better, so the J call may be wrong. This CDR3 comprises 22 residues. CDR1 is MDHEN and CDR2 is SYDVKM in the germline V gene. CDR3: CASSTIVISRANSGSNPYEQYF. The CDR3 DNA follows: TGTGCCAGCAGCACTATAGTCATCAGTAGGGCCAATAGCGGGAGTAATCCCTACGAGCAGTACTTC.